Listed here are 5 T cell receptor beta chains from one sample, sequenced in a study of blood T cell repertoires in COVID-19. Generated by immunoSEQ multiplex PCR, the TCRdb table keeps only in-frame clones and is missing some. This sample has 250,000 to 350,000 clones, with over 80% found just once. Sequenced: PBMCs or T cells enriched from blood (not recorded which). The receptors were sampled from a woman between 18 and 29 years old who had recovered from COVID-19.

The CDR3 region has the DNA TGTGCCAGCAGTTCCGACAGGATAAATCAGCCCCAGCATTTT. Protein product: CASSSDRINQPQHF. The rearrangement links TRBV2 to TRBJ1-5; D might be TRBD1 (6 bases). The CDR3 runs to 14 residues. V was trimmed by 5 bases and J by 4 bases, leaving 12 bases between them. Germline V gives CDR1 SNHLY, CDR2 FYNNEI.

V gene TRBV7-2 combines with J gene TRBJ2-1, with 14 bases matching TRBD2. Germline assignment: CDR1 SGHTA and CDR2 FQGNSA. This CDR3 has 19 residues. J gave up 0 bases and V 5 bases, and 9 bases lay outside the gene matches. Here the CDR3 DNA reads TGTGCCAGCAGCATCAGACTAGCGGGGGGGCGAAGCTCCTACAATGAGCAGTTCTTC. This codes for CASSIRLAGGRSSYNEQFF.

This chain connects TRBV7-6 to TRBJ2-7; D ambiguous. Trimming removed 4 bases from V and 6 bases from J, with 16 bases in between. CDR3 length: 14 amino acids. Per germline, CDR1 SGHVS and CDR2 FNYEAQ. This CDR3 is CASSYVLGGPEQYF. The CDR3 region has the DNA TGTGCCAGCAGCTACGTCTTAGGTGGGCCCGAGCAGTACTTC.

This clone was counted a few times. The CDR3 loop is CASRSQGSDGYTF. CDR3 in DNA: TGTGCCAGCAGGTCACAGGGGAGCGATGGCTACACCTTC. The chain recombines TRBV28 with TRBJ1-2; 7 bases fit TRBD1. From germline, CDR1 is MDHEN and CDR2 SYDVKM. V shed 6 bases, J shed 6 bases, and the junction held 7 bases outside the gene matches. This CDR3 has 13 amino acids.

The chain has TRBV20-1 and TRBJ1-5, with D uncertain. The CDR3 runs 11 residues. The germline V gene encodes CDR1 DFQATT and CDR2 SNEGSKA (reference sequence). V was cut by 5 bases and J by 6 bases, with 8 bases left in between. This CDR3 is CSARSGQPQHF. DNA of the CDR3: TGCAGTGCTCGATCGGGTCAGCCCCAGCATTTT.